Each of the 10 T cell receptor beta chains below was sequenced from the same sample in a study of beta chain features in type 1 diabetes. General study findings and limits: People with Type 1 diabetes carried modestly yet significantly shorter TCRB CDR3s in all four CD4+ subsets.

These receptors' targets are unknown. Reverse transcription of all isolated RNA meant that expressed TCRB transcripts were sequenced. Produced via immunoSEQ multiplex PCR; TCRdb's table is partial and in-frame only. The table includes 600,000 to 750,000 clones, roughly 12% detected once. Sequencing was performed on naive CD4+ T cells from blood. The receptor source for this set is a man aged 25-40 years with type 1 diabetes.

This clone appeared a few times. This sequence joins TRBV7-6 and TRBJ1-6; no definite D call. V was shortened by 0 bases and J by 7 bases, with 10 bases between the two germline ends. This CDR3 spans 15 amino acids. The V gene's germline CDR1 is SGHVS and CDR2 FNYEAQ. CDR3 loop: CASSLAGSSNSPLHF. DNA of the CDR3: TGTGCCAGCAGCTTAGCCGGATCTAGCAATTCACCCCTCCACTTT. Full variable domain (missing parts from reference TRBV7-6 and TRBJ1-6): GAGVSQSPRYKVTKRGQDVALRCDPISGHVSLYWYRQALGQGPEFLTYFNYEAQQDKSGLPNDRFSAERPEGSISTLTIQRTEQRDSAMYRCASSLAGSSNSPLHFGNGTRLTVT.

Only a few counts were recorded for this clone. This chain uses TRBV6-5 with TRBJ2-7; 9 bases match TRBD1. The CDR3 spans 14 residues. Germline values: CDR1 MNHEY, CDR2 SVGAGI. After removal of 2 bases from V and 2 bases from J, the junction contained 1 base not matched to a gene. CDR3 nucleotide sequence: TGTGCCAGCAGTTACGGGACAGGGACCTACGAGCAGTACTTC. Translated: CASSYGTGTYEQYF.

This clone was found a few times. This chain uses TRBV4-1 with TRBJ2-2; no definite D call. CDR3 length equals 13 residues. Between the trimmed V and J ends, which lost 1 base and 6 bases, there was a span of 6 bases. Germline CDR1 and CDR2: MGHRA and YSYEKL. The DNA for the CDR3 is TGCGCCAGCAGCCAAGTTAGGGCCGGGGAGCTGTTTTTT. It encodes CASSQVRAGELFF.

The chain couples TRBV4-3 to TRBJ1-3; TRBD1 might be the D (5 bases). Between the trimmed V and J ends, which lost 0 bases and 4 bases, there was a span of 13 bases. CDR1 and CDR2 from the germline V gene are LGHNA and YSLEER. This CDR3 has 16 residues. The CDR3: CASSQDLSGNGNTIYF. Written as DNA, the CDR3 is TGCGCCAGCAGCCAAGATTTATCAGGGAACGGAAACACCATATATTTT.

The J gene is TRBJ1-1, the V gene TRBV5-6; no clear D. Germline CDR1 SGHDT, CDR2 YYEEEE. V was cut by 0 bases and J by 2 bases, with 8 bases left in between. The CDR3 totals 14 residues. CDR3 in amino acids: CASSLVEGNTEAFF. DNA for the CDR3: TGTGCCAGCAGCTTGGTAGAGGGCAACACTGAAGCTTTCTTT.

CDR3 sequence (DNA): TGTGCCTGGAACTCCCAGCTCTCGAACTATGGCTACACCTTC. Translated, it gives CAWNSQLSNYGYTF. V is TRBV30 and J is TRBJ1-2; D unresolved. The germline V and J ends were trimmed by 4 bases and 2 bases, with 14 bases remaining between them. The CDR3 consists of 14 residues. The germline V gene has CDR1 GTSNPN and CDR2 SVGIG (reference sequence).

Points on this clone: Different DNA sequences within this sample yield the same CDR3. This chain uses TRBV4-2 with TRBJ2-7; D might be TRBD2 (6 bases). V was trimmed by 0 bases and J by 2 bases, leaving 11 bases between them. Per germline, CDR1 LGHNA and CDR2 YNFKEQ. CDR3 size: 15 residues. The CDR3 reads CASSQDLRGPYEQYF. CDR3 sequence (DNA): TGTGCCAGCAGCCAAGATCTGCGGGGACCCTACGAGCAGTACTTC.

This clone has at least ten counts. V gene TRBV10-3 combines with J gene TRBJ2-3, with D tentatively TRBD1 (6 bases). Germline V CDR1 and CDR2: ENHRY, SYGVKD. This CDR3 is 15 amino acids long. Trimming took off 6 bases at V and 3 bases at J, with 16 bases between the two ends. This CDR3 is CAIRFGTPGTDTQYF. The CDR3 nucleotides read TGTGCCATCAGATTTGGGACACCGGGAACAGATACGCAGTATTTT.

This clone has just a few counts. This sequence joins TRBV7-2 and TRBJ1-2, with TRBD1 matching 10 bases. Germline lookup yields CDR1 SGHTA and CDR2 FQGNSA. Trimming cost V 4 bases and J 8 bases; bases outside gene matches: 13. The CDR3 spans 16 residues. The chain's CDR3 is CASSSGTGAAIEGYTF. In nucleotides, the CDR3 is TGTGCCAGCAGCTCCGGGACAGGGGCTGCTATAGAGGGCTACACCTTC.

V gene TRBV29-1 combines with J gene TRBJ1-2, with 12 bases aligning to TRBD1. This CDR3 is 15 amino acids long. V trimming: 6 bases; J trimming: 4 bases; junction bases outside the gene matches: 9. The V gene's germline CDR1 is SQVTM and CDR2 ANQGSEA. In DNA form, the CDR3 reads TGCAGCGTCGGGACAGGGGGCGCCCAGGGCTATGGCTACACCTTC. Amino acids: CSVGTGGAQGYGYTF.